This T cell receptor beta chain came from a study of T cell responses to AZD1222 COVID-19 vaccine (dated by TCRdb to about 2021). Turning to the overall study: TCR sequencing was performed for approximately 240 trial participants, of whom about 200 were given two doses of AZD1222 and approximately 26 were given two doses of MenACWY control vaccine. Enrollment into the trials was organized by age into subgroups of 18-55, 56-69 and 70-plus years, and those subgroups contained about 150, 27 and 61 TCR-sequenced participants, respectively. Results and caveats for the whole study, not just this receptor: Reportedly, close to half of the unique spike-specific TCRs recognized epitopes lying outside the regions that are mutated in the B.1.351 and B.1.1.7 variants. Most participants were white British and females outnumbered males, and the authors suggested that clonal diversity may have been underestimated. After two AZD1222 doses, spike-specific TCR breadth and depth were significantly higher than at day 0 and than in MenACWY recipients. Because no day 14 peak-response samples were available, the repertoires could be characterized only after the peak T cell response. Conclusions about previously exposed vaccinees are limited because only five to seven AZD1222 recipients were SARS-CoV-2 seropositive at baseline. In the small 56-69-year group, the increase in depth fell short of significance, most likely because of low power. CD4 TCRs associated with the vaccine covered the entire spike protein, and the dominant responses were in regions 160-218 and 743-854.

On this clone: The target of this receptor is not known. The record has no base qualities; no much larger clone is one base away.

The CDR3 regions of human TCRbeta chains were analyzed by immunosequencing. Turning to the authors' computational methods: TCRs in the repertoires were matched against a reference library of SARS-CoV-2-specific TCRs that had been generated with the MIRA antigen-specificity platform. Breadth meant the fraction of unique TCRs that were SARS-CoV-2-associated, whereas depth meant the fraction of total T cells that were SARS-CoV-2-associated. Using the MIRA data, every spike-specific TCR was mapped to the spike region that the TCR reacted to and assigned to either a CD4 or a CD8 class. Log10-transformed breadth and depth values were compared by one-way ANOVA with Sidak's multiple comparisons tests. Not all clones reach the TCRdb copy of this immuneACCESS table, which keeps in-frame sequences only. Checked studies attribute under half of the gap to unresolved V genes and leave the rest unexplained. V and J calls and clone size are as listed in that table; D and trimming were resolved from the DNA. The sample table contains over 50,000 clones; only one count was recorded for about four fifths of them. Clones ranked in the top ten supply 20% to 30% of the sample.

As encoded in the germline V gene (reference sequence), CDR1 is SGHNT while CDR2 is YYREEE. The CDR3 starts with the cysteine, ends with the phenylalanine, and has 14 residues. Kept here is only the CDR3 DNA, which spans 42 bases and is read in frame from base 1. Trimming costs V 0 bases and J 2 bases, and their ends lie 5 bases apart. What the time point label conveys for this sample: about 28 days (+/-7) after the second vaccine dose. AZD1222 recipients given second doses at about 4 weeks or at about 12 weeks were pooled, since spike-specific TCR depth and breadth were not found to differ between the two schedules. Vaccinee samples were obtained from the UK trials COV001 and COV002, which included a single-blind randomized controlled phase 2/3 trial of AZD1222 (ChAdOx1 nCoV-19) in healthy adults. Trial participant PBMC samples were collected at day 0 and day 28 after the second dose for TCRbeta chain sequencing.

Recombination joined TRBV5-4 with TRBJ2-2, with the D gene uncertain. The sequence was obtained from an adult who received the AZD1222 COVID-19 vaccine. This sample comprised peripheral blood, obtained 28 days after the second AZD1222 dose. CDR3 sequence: CASSLAINTGELFF. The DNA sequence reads TGTGCCAGCAGCTTGGCAATAAACACCGGGGAGCTGTTTTTT.